A selection of T cell receptor beta chains follows, all from one sample in a study of T cells in Graves' hyperthyroidism and ophthalmopathy. From the multiplex PCR reads, TCRdb called clonotypes with MiXCR, one entry per CDR3 protein. The profile shows hundreds of thousands of distinct CDR3 sequences, 13% to 15% of them singletons. The source material was blood. The receptor set was obtained from a young woman with Graves' hyperthyroidism. The CDR3 runs from the conserved cysteine through the conserved F or W. A D gene is named only where the DNA matches it firmly. A row's size may be missing; if present it is once, few, many or a size class.

D gene	V gene	clone size	J gene	CDR3 protein	CDR3 DNA
.	TRBV28	many	TRBJ2-1	CASSLSSPFGDNEQFF	TGTGCCAGCAGTTTATCCTCGCCTTTTGGTGACAATGAGCAGTTCTTC
.	TRBV18	many	TRBJ2-1	CASSSMGGLDEQFF	TGTGCCAGCTCGAGCATGGGGGGTTTGGATGAGCAGTTCTTC
.	TRBV12-3/TRBV12-4	many	TRBJ2-3	CASSSRESTDTQYF	TGTGCCAGCAGTTCGCGGGAAAGCACAGATACGCAGTATTTT
TRBD1	TRBV28	many	TRBJ2-1	CASRNRDRLYNEQFF	TGTGCCAGCCGAAACCGGGACAGGTTATACAATGAGCAGTTCTTC
.	TRBV11-2	many	TRBJ2-5	CASSPLRVETQYF	TGTGCCAGCAGCCCACTTAGGGTGGAGACCCAGTACTTC
.	TRBV5-1	few	TRBJ1-2	CASSLDRPLGRVGYTF	TGCGCCAGCAGCTTGGATAGACCACTTGGGAGGGTCGGCTACACCTTC
.	TRBV3-1	many	TRBJ1-3	CASSDTGNTIYF	TGTGCCAGCAGTGACACTGGAAACACCATATATTTT
.	TRBV6-1	few	TRBJ1-1	CASSRTNTEASF	TGTGCCAGCAGCCGTACGAACACTGAAGCTTCCTTT
TRBD2	TRBV24-1	.	TRBJ2-1	CATSDGGRAYNEQFF	TGTGCCACCAGTGATGGTGGGAGGGCATACAATGAGCAGTTCTTC
TRBD1	TRBV27	.	TRBJ1-2	CASSLGTGGENGYTF	TGTGCCAGCAGTTTAGGGACAGGGGGCGAGAATGGCTACACCTTC
.	TRBV2	.	TRBJ1-1	CASSDVMKGGDTEAFF	TGTGCCAGCAGTGACGTTATGAAGGGGGGGGACACTGAAGCTTTCTTT
TRBD2	TRBV28	many	TRBJ2-3	CASSRLWREVADTQYF	TGTGCCAGCAGCCGACTGTGGCGGGAGGTGGCAGATACGCAGTATTTT
.	TRBV11-2	few	TRBJ1-3	CASSLVGRPGNTIYF	TGTGCCAGCAGCTTAGTGGGACGCCCTGGAAACACCATATATTTT
.	TRBV27	.	TRBJ1-1	CASSLFSGTEAFF	TGTGCCAGCAGTTTATTTTCGGGCACTGAAGCTTTCTTT
TRBD1	TRBV7-9	many	TRBJ2-7	CASSLIPRGREQYF	TGTGCCAGCAGCTTAATCCCCAGGGGGCGCGAGCAGTACTTC
TRBD2	TRBV9	.	TRBJ2-7	CASSGGGSEQYF	TGTGCCAGCAGCGGCGGGGGTTCCGAGCAGTACTTC
TRBD2	TRBV2	few	TRBJ2-1	CASSEGETSGLAYNEQFF	TGTGCCAGCAGTGAAGGGGAAACCTCGGGACTAGCCTACAATGAGCAGTTCTTC
.	TRBV6-2/TRBV6-3	many	TRBJ2-6	CASRYPGANVLTF	TGTGCCAGCAGATACCCTGGGGCCAACGTCCTGACTTTC
.	TRBV12-3/TRBV12-4	many	TRBJ1-1	CASRPTGFKMNTEAFF	TGTGCCAGCAGACCTACAGGATTCAAGATGAACACTGAAGCTTTCTTT
.	TRBV9	many	TRBJ1-1	CASSVGYVNTEAFF	TGTGCCAGCAGCGTAGGGTATGTGAACACTGAAGCTTTCTTT
.	TRBV7-2	many	TRBJ1-1	CASSISRWGDTEAFF	TGTGCCAGCAGCATCTCCAGGTGGGGTGACACTGAAGCTTTCTTT
.	TRBV28	few	TRBJ1-2	CASRGYPNYGYTF	TGTGCCTCTCGGGGCTACCCTAACTATGGCTACACCTTC
.	TRBV2	many	TRBJ2-1	CASTGDGDEQFF	TGTGCCAGCACCGGGGATGGGGATGAGCAGTTCTTC
.	TRBV7-9	few	TRBJ2-7	CASSSTLGTEQYF	.
.	TRBV20-1	.	TRBJ2-7	CSASSPPPRPEREQYF	TGCAGTGCTAGTAGCCCCCCTCCGCGTCCCGAACGGGAGCAGTACTTC
.	TRBV6-1	few	TRBJ1-1	CASSPTRGGGNTEAFF	TGTGCCAGCAGTCCCACAAGGGGGGGGGGGAACACTGAAGCTTTCTTT
.	TRBV12-3/TRBV12-4	.	TRBJ2-7	CASSPWDNTYEQYF	TGTGCCAGCAGCCCCTGGGACAATACCTACGAGCAGTACTTC
TRBD2	TRBV15	many	TRBJ2-3	CATSRAGLAGVRLTDTQYF	TGTGCCACCAGCAGAGCAGGACTAGCGGGAGTTAGGTTGACAGATACGCAGTATTTT
.	TRBV18	few	TRBJ2-7	CASSPRIADYEQYF	TGTGCCAGCTCCCCCCGCATAGCGGACTACGAGCAGTACTTC
.	TRBV9	few	TRBJ2-1	CASSVEGRGPLSYNEQFF	TGTGCCAGCAGCGTAGAGGGGCGGGGTCCCCTCTCCTACAATGAGCAGTTCTTC
.	TRBV2	many	TRBJ1-1	CASTWTVTEAFF	TGTGCCAGCACTTGGACAGTCACTGAAGCTTTCTTT
.	TRBV6-1	.	TRBJ1-6	CASSAGPYNSPLHF	TGTGCCAGCAGCGCGGGGCCTTATAATTCACCCCTCCACTTT
.	TRBV6-1	many	TRBJ1-1	CASSGTVNTEAFF	TGTGCCAGCAGTGGGACAGTGAACACTGAAGCTTTCTTT
.	TRBV10-3	.	TRBJ2-1	CATGNYGGSSYNEQFF	TGTGCCACCGGTAATTACGGGGGAAGCTCCTACAATGAGCAGTTCTTC
.	TRBV28	many	TRBJ1-2	CASSLSLIDGTANYGYTF	TGTGCCAGCAGTTTATCCCTAATAGATGGGACGGCTAACTATGGCTACACCTTC
TRBD1	TRBV15	many	TRBJ1-2	CATSLTGGATNYGYTF	TGTGCCACCAGCCTTACAGGGGGCGCGACCAACTATGGCTACACCTTC
.	TRBV12-3/TRBV12-4	many	TRBJ2-1	CASSFRRGANEQFF	TGTGCCAGCAGTTTTAGGAGAGGGGCCAATGAGCAGTTCTTC
.	TRBV6-1	.	TRBJ1-5	CASSGQFSNQPQHF	TGTGCCAGCAGCGGACAGTTTAGCAATCAGCCCCAGCATTTT
TRBD1	TRBV12-3/TRBV12-4	many	TRBJ1-1	CASRGDRENTEAFF	TGTGCCAGCAGGGGGGACAGGGAGAACACTGAAGCTTTCTTT
TRBD2	TRBV7-8	.	TRBJ2-2	CASSLLGGLAGVGELFF	TGTGCCAGCAGCTTACTCGGGGGGCTAGCGGGAGTCGGGGAGCTGTTTTTT
TRBD2	TRBV20-1	.	TRBJ2-5	CSASTSGRVQETQYF	TGCAGTGCCTCGACTAGCGGGAGGGTACAAGAGACCCAGTACTTC
.	TRBV11-2	many	TRBJ2-6	CASSLEARLPGANVLTF	TGTGCCAGCAGCTTAGAGGCTCGCCTCCCAGGGGCCAACGTCCTGACTTTC
TRBD2	TRBV28	few	TRBJ2-3	CASWTSGAGRSQYF	TGTGCCAGCTGGACTAGCGGGGCCGGGAGGTCGCAGTATTTT
.	TRBV20-1	.	TRBJ2-4	CSAIEKSKNIQYF	TGCAGTGCTATAGAGAAATCCAAAAACATTCAGTACTTC
TRBD2	TRBV7-9	many	TRBJ2-1	CASSSRGGLNEQFF	TGTGCCAGCAGCTCCCGGGGGGGGCTAAATGAGCAGTTCTTC
TRBD2	TRBV7-8	few	TRBJ2-1	CASSLGLAGLFSYNEQFF	TGTGCCAGCAGCTTAGGACTAGCGGGCCTCTTCTCCTACAATGAGCAGTTCTTC
TRBD1	TRBV9	.	TRBJ2-7	CASSVRDRVGYEQYF	TGTGCCAGCAGCGTGCGGGACAGGGTCGGGTACGAGCAGTACTTC
.	TRBV5-6	many	TRBJ1-4	CASSLGTAIPEKLFF	TGTGCCAGCAGCTTGGGGACGGCCATTCCCGAAAAACTGTTTTTT
.	TRBV27	few	TRBJ2-3	CASSSRQGTDTQYF	TGTGCCAGCAGTTCACGACAGGGCACAGATACGCAGTATTTT
TRBD1	TRBV6-5	few	TRBJ1-6	CASSYSPQGYNSPLHF	TGTGCCAGCAGTTACTCCCCACAGGGGTATAATTCACCCCTCCACTTT
TRBD1	TRBV28	many	TRBJ2-3	CASSTPGQNTDTQYF	TGTGCCAGCAGTACTCCGGGACAGAACACAGATACGCAGTATTTT
.	TRBV11-2	many	TRBJ1-1	CASSLSGRMNTEAFF	TGTGCCAGCAGCTTAAGCGGACGGATGAACACTGAAGCTTTCTTT
.	TRBV7-9	few	TRBJ2-7	CASSLAEAGGQYEQYF	TGTGCCAGCAGCTTAGCAGAGGCCGGGGGGCAGTACGAGCAGTACTTC
TRBD2	TRBV7-9	few	TRBJ2-1	CASSLVRGGHYNEQFF	TGTGCCAGCAGCTTAGTCCGGGGGGGCCACTACAATGAGCAGTTCTTC
TRBD1	TRBV20-1	.	TRBJ2-7	CSAQGARTHEQYF	TGCAGTGCTCAGGGGGCGAGAACCCACGAGCAGTACTTC
.	TRBV10-1	many	TRBJ2-2	CASSTGAGELFF	TGCGCCAGCAGCACCGGAGCCGGGGAGCTGTTTTTT
.	TRBV11-2	few	TRBJ2-3	CASSTSSSARLTDTQYF	TGTGCCAGCAGCACCTCATCCTCAGCGAGACTCACAGATACGCAGTATTTT
TRBD1	TRBV5-1	few	TRBJ2-1	CASSFGTGRNEQFF	TGCGCCAGCAGCTTCGGGACAGGGAGGAATGAGCAGTTCTTC
.	TRBV7-9	.	TRBJ2-5	CASSPTEQETQYF	TGTGCCAGCAGCCCGACAGAGCAAGAGACCCAGTACTTC